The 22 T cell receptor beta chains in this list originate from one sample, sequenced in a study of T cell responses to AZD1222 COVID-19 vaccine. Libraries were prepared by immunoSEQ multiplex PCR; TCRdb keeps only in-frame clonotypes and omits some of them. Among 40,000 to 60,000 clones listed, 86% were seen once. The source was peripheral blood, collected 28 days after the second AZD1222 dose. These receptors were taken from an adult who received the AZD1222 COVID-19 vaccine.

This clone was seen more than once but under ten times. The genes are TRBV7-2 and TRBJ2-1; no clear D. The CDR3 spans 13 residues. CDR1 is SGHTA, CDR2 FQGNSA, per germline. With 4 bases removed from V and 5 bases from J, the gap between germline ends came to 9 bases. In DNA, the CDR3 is TGTGCCAGCAGCTCTCGGTGGGACAATGAGCAGTTCTTC. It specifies CASSSRWDNEQFF.

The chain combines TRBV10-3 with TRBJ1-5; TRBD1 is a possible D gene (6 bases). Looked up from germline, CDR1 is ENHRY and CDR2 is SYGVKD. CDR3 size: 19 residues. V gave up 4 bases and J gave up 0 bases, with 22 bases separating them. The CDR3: CAISAGDSYASYSNQPQHF. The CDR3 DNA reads TGTGCCATCAGTGCAGGGGACTCCTATGCATCATATAGCAATCAGCCCCAGCATTTT.

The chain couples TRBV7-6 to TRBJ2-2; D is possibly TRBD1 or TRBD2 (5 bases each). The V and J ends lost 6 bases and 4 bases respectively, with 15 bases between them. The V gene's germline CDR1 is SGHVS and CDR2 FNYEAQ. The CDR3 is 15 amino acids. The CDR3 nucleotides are TGTGCCAGCAGTCCCGCCGGGACGAGCACCGGGGAGCTGTTTTTT. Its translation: CASSPAGTSTGELFF.

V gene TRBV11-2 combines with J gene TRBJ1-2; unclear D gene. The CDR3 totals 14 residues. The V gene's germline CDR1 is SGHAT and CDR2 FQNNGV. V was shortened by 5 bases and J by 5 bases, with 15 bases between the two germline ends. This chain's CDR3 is CASSILRRPYGYTF. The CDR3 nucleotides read TGTGCCAGCAGCATCCTTCGACGCCCTTATGGCTACACCTTC.

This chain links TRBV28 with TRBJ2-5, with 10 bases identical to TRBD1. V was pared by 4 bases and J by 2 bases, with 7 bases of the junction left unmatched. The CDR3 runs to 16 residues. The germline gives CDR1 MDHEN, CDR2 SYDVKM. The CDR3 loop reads CASSSTGGWHQETQYF. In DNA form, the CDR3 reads TGTGCCAGCAGTTCGACAGGGGGCTGGCATCAAGAGACCCAGTACTTC.

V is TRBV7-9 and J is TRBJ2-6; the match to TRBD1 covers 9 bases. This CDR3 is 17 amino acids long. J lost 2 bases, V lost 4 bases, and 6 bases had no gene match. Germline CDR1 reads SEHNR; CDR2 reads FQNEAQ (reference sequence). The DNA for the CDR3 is TGTGCCAGCAGCTGGGGGACAGGGACTGCTGGGGCCAACGTCCTGACTTTC. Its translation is CASSWGTGTAGANVLTF.

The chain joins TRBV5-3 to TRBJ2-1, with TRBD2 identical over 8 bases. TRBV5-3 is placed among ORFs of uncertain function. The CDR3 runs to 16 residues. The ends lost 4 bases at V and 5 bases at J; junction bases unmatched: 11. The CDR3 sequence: CARSNPGLAAHNEQFF. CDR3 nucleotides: TGTGCCAGAAGCAATCCCGGACTAGCTGCTCACAATGAGCAGTTCTTC.

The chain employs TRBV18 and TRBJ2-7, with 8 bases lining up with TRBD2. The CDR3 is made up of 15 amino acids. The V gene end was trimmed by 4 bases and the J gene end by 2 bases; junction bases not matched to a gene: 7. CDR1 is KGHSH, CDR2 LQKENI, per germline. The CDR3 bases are TGTGCCAGCTCACAGGCAGCGGGGGTAGCCTACGAGCAGTACTTC. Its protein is CASSQAAGVAYEQYF.

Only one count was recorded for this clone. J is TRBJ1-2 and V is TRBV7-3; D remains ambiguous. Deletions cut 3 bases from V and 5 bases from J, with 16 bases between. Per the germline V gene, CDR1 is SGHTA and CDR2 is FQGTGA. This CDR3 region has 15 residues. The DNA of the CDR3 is TGTGCCAGCAGCTTCGACCCCAGCCGGATATATGGCTACACCTTC. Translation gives CASSFDPSRIYGYTF.

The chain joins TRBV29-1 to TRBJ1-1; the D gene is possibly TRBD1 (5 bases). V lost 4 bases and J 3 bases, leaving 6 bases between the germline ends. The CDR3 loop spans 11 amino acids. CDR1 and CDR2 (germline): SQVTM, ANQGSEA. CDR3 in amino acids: CSVGGDTEAFF. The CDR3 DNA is TGCAGCGTTGGGGGGGACACTGAAGCTTTCTTT.

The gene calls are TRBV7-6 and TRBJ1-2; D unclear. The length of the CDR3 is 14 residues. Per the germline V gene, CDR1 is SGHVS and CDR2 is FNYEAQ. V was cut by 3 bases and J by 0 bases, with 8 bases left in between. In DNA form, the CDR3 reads TGTGCCAGCAGCTTCGGAGGCACTAACTATGGCTACACCTTC. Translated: CASSFGGTNYGYTF.

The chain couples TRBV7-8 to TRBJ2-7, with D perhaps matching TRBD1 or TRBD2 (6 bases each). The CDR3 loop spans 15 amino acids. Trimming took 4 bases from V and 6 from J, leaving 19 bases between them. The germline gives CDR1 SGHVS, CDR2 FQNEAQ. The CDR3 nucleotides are TGTGCCAGCAGCTCCAACTGGGGGGCAGGGACCGAGCAGTACTTC. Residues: CASSSNWGAGTEQYF.

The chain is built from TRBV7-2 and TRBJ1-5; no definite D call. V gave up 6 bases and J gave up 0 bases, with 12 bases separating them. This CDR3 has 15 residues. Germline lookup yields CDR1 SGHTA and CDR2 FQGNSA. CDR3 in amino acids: CASRARPDSNQPQHF. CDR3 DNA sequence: TGTGCCAGCAGGGCTAGACCGGATAGCAATCAGCCCCAGCATTTT.

This CDR3 reads CASSQDVAVPQPQHF. CDR3 coding DNA: TGTGCCAGCAGCCAAGATGTGGCAGTTCCTCAGCCCCAGCATTTT. This chain links TRBV4-2 with TRBJ1-5; D not certain. The CDR3 runs 15 residues. CDR1 and CDR2 (germline): LGHNA, YNFKEQ. Between the trimmed V and J ends, which lost 0 bases and 6 bases, there was a span of 12 bases.

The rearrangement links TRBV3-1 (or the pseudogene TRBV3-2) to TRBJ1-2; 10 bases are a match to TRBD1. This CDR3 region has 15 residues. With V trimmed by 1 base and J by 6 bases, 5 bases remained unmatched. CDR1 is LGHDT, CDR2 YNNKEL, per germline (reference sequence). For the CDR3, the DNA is TGTGCCAGCAGCCAAGTCAGGACAGGGGGGGATGGCTACACCTTC. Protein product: CASSQVRTGGDGYTF.

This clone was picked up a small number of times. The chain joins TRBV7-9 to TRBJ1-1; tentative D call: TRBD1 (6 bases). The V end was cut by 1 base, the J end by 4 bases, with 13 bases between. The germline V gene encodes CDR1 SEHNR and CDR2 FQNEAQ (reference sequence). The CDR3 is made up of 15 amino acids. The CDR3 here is CASSLGVGRGTEAFF. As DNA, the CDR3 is TGTGCCAGCAGCTTAGGGGTAGGCAGGGGCACTGAAGCTTTCTTT.

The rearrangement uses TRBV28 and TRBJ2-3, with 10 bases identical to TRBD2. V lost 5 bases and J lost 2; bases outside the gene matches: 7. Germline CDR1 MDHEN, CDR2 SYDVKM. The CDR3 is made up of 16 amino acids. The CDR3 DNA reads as TGTGCCAGCAGTACTACCACTAGCGGGGACACAGATACGCAGTATTTT. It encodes CASSTTTSGDTDTQYF.

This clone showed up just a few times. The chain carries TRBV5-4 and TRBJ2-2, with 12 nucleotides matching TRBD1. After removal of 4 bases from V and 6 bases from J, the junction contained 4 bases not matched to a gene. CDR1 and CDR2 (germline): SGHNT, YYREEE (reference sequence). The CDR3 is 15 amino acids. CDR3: CASSRGQGAAGELFF. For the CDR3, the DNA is TGTGCCAGCAGCCGGGGACAGGGGGCTGCCGGGGAGCTGTTTTTT.

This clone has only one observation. The CDR3 sequence is CSVGSYNQPQHF. CDR3 sequence (DNA): TGCAGCGTAGGGTCTTATAATCAGCCCCAGCATTTT. The chain joins TRBV29-1 to TRBJ1-5; D is unclear. The CDR3 contains 12 residues. Germline loops: CDR1 SQVTM, CDR2 ANQGSEA. Trimming pared 6 bases from V and 4 bases from J, leaving 10 bases between.

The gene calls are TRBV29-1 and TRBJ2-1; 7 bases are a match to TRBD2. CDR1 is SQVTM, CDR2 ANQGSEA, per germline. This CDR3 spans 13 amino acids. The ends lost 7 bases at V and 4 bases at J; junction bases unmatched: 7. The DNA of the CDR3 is TGCAGCGCCCGGGACGGGGGGTACAATGAGCAGTTCTTC. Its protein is CSARDGGYNEQFF.

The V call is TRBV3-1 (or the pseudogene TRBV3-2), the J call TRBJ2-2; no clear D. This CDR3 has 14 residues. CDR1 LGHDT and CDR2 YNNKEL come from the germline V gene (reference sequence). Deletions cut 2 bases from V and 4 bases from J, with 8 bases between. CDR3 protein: CASSQPVFTGELFF. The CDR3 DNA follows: TGTGCCAGCAGCCAACCTGTCTTCACCGGGGAGCTGTTTTTT.

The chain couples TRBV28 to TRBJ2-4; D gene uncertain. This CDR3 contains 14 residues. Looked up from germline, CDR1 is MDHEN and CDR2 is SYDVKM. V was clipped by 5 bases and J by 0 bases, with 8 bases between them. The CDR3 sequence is CASSDSVAKNIQYF. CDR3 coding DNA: TGTGCCAGCAGTGATAGTGTAGCCAAAAACATTCAGTACTTC.